This T cell receptor (beta chain) originates from a study of blood T cell repertoires in COVID-19. Study in general: The samples span acute and convalescent COVID-19 from the United States, Italy and Spain. From T cells, B-cell-depleted T cells, or PBMCs came the material, which was cDNA or gDNA.

Trimming removed 5 bases from V and 1 base from J, with 9 bases in between. The CDR3 consists of 14 residues. Germline V gives CDR1 SEHNR, CDR2 FQNEAQ (reference sequence). Sequencing was performed with immunoSEQ multiplex PCR; in TCRdb, only in-frame clones are kept and a portion is missing. The sample consists of approximately 300,000 clones, more than 70% of them appearing once. Sequencing used peripheral blood. This sequence joins TRBV7-9 and TRBJ1-3; D might be TRBD1 (6 bases). The sequence was collected from a woman aged 50 to 60 with acute or convalescent COVID-19. CDR3 in amino acids: CASSAGVSGNTIYF. CDR3 DNA sequence: TGTGCCAGCAGCGCAGGGGTTTCTGGAAACACCATATATTTT. The full variable domain, its missing parts supplied by reference TRBV7-9 and TRBJ1-3, is DTGVSQNPRHKITKRGQNVTFRCDPISEHNRLYWYRQTLGQGPEFLTYFQNEAQLEKSRLLSDRFSAERPKGSFSTLEIQRTEQGDSAMYLCASSAGVSGNTIYFGEGSWLTVV.